This T cell receptor beta chain appears in the sequencing data of a study of shared clonotypes between healthy human individuals. Clones were read by immunoSEQ multiplex PCR, and TCRdb kept only the in-frame ones, dropping some. This table has about 2.3 million clones, just over 90% appearing once. Overall study results and limits: Naive CD4 clonotypes were shared across a handful of donors at about 5.2%. Limited genetic and exposure-history diversity came from having few donors. The generation probabilities recorded for non-shared clonotypes fell below those of clonotypes shared by all four donors. What rarefaction showed was incomplete sorted-subset sequencing despite large depth.

Germline lookup yields CDR1 SNHLY and CDR2 FYNNEI. J gave up 7 bases and V 2 bases, and 11 bases lay outside the gene matches. CDR3 length: 16 amino acids. In this sample, this clone turned up a few times. What it binds is unknown. The chain links TRBV2 to TRBJ1-5, with TRBD1 matching over 7 bases. The TCR sequence derives from a man aged 18 to 30 in good health. Some clones in this sample may be carry-over from other donors' samples. The sample consisted of naive CD4+ T cells from PBMCs. Subset of the sample: CD45RA+ positively selected. The CDR3 spells CASSELATGPLQPQHF. CDR3 coding DNA: TGTGCCAGCAGTGAACTCGCGACAGGGCCTCTCCAGCCCCAGCATTTT.